This T cell receptor beta chain emerged from a study of blood T cells in healthy people across ages. Overall study results and limits: The diversity estimates, figures obtained from one million T cells, were considered underestimates. Relative to aged donors, long-lived donors carried more naive CD4+ cells and displayed higher diversity. Getting older went along with TCR beta diversity per million T cells dropping roughly linearly.

Each sample used at least 6.5 million PBMCs. This clonotype came up a few times. Its antigen is as yet unknown. The CDR3 loop spans 16 amino acids. Germline trimming cut 3 bases from V and 3 bases from J; bases unmatched to any gene: 7. In germline, CDR1 is MNHEY, CDR2 SMNVEV (reference sequence). A second PCR of 7 to 11 cycles used a sample-barcoded 5' primer and a J-beta primer mix. TCRdb ran MiXCR on the 5' RACE reads and lists one entry per CDR3 protein. This sample has about 580,000 distinct CDR3 sequences, with 45% to 55% found just once. The sample consisted of blood. The chain is built from TRBV27 and TRBJ2-7; 11 bases map to TRBD2. The clonotype was recovered from an elderly man in good health. CDR3 coding DNA: TGTGCCAGCAGTTTCCGAAGGACTAGCGGGTACTACGAGCAGTACTTC. Encoded protein: CASSFRRTSGYYEQYF.